Described below is a single T cell receptor beta chain sequence and its context. A second PCR of roughly 7 to 11 cycles used a sample-barcoded 5' primer and a J-beta primer mix. Carrying 12 random nucleotides, a template-switch adaptor labeled each individual cDNA molecule. TCRdb re-called the 5' RACE reads through MiXCR, storing one row per CDR3 protein. Of 870,000 or so distinct CDR3 sequences in the sample, 25% to 30% were seen once. The CDR3 totals 15 residues. The junction had 10 bases not matched to a gene; V was cut back by 6 bases and J by 6 bases. CDR1 is SGHVS, CDR2 FQNEAQ, per germline. The record originates from a study of blood T cells in healthy people across ages.

Specimen: blood. This chain joins TRBV7-8 and TRBJ1-5, with 8 positions matching TRBD1. This sequence originates from a woman at least 80 years old in good health. CDR3 sequence reads: CASRQTGAVCQPQHF. In DNA form, the CDR3 reads TGTGCCAGCAGACAGACAGGGGCGGTTTGTCAGCCCCAGCATTTT.